This TCR beta chain stems from a study of cytomegalovirus exposure and HLA in healthy donors. Study findings and constraints: In a later analysis, V- and J-gene trimming of beta chains associated with a DCLRE1C missense variant, replicated independently. In an earlier analysis, most TCR beta V segments were productive about 87% or about 30% of the time. The study listed under 200 cytomegalovirus-associated TCR beta chains.

PCR primers comprised 60 Vbeta and 13 Jbeta primers. Profiled with immunoSEQ multiplex PCR; TCRdb holds only in-frame clones, not every one. The sample's table shows roughly 140,000 clones. The germline V gene encodes CDR1 SGHRS and CDR2 YFSETQ. The CDR3 is 13 amino acids. Comments on this clone: Antigen: not known. Compared with germline, one end of the junction differs, possibly owing to a read error. This sample also contains other DNA sequences that code for the same CDR3.

This TCR was sampled from a man between 35 and 55 years old in good health and CMV-seronegative. The chain is built from TRBV5-1 and TRBJ2-7, with D unresolved. Sequencing was carried out using PBMCs. The CDR3: CASSFGLAYEQYF. The CDR3, as DNA: TGCGCCAGTAGCTTCGGTCTCGCCTACGAGCAGTACTTC.